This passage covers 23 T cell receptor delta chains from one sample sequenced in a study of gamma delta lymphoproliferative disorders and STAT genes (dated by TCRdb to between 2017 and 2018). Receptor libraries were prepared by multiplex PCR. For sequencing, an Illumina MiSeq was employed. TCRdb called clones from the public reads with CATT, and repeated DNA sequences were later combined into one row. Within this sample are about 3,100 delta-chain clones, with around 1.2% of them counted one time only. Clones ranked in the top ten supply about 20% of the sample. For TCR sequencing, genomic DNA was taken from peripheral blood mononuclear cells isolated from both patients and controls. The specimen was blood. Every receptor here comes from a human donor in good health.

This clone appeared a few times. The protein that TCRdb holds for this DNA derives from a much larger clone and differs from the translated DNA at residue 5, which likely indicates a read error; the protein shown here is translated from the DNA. In DNA, the CDR3 is TGTGCCTGTGACGCCGTTTCGGGGCACACCGATAAACTCATCTTT. It specifies CACDAVSGHTDKLIF. This sequence joins TRDV2 and TRDJ1; D ambiguous. Per the germline V gene, CDR1 is GEAIGNYY and CDR2 is EKD. V was trimmed by 3 bases and J by 0 bases, leaving 13 bases between them. This CDR3 is built from 15 residues.

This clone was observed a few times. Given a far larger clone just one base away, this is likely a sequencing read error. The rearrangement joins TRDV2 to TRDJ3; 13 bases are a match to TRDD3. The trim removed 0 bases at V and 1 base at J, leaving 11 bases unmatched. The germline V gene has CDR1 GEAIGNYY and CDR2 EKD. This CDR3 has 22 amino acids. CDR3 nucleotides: TGTGCCTGTGACACCTTACTGGGGGATACGCGAGAGACTTCCTGGGACACCCGACAGATGTTTTTC. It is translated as CACDTLLGDTRETSWDTRQMFF.

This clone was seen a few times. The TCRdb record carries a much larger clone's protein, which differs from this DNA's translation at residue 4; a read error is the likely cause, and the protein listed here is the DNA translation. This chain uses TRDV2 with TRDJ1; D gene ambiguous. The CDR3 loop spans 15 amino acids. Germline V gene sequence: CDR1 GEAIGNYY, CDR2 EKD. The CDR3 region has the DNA TGTGCCTGTGGCACCATTGGGAGATACACCGATAAACTCATCTTT. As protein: CACGTIGRYTDKLIF.

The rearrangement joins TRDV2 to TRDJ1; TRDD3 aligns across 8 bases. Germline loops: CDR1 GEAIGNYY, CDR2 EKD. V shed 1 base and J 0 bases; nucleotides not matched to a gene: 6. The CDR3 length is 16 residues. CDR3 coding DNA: TGTGCCTGTGACACGATCTCACTGGGGGACACCGATAAACTCATCTTT. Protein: CACDTISLGDTDKLIF.

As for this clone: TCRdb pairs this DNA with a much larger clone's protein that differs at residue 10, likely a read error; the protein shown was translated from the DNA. The CDR3 is CACDSVGGTCGTDKLIF. CDR3 DNA: TGTGCCTGTGACTCCGTTGGGGGGACCTGCGGCACCGATAAACTCATCTTT. The chain uses TRDV2 and TRDJ1, with D possibly TRDD3 on 6 matching bases. The germline V gene has CDR1 GEAIGNYY and CDR2 EKD. The CDR3 totals 17 residues. Trimming stripped 3 bases from V and 1 base from J, with 20 bases between.

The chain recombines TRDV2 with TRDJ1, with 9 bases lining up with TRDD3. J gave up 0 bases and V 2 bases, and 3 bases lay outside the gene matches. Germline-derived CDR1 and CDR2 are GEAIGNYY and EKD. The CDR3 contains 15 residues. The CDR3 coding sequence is TGTGCCTGTGACAGACTGGGGGAGGACACCGATAAACTCATCTTT. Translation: CACDRLGEDTDKLIF.

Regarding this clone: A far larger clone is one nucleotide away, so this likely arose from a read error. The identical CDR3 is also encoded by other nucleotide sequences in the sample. For the CDR3, the DNA is TGTGCCTGTGGAGAATTGGGGGATATAGGGCACACCGATAAACTCATCTTT. This encodes CACGELGDIGHTDKLIF. This chain links TRDV2 with TRDJ1, with TRDD3 matching 9 bases. Germline CDR1 GEAIGNYY, CDR2 EKD. This CDR3 has 17 residues. Losses at the gene ends were 5 bases for V and 0 bases for J; bases not matched to a gene: 12.

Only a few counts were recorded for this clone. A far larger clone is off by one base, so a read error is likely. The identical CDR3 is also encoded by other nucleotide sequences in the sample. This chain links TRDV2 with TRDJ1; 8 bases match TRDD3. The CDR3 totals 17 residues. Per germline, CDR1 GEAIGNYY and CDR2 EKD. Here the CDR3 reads CACDALHLTGGPDKLIF. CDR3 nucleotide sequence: TGCGCCTGTGACGCGTTACATCTGACTGGGGGCCCCGATAAACTCATCTTT.

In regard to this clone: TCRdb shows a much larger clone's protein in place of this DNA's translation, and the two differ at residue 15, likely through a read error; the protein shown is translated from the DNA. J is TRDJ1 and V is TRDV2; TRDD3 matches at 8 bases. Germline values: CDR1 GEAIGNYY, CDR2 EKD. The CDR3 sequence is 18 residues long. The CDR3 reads CACDTLSGGGLYTDRLIF. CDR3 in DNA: TGTGCCTGTGACACCTTATCTGGGGGAGGGCTATACACCGATAGACTCATCTTT.

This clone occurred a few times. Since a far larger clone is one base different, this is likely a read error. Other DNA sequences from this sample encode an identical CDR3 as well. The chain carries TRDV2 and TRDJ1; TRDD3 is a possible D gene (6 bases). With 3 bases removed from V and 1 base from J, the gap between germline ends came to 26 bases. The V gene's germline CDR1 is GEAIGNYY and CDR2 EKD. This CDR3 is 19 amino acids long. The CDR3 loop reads CACDPVLRGDTRVTDKLIF. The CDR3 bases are TGTGCCTGTGACCCGGTTCTTCGGGGGGACACACGGGTCACCGATAAACTCATCTTT.

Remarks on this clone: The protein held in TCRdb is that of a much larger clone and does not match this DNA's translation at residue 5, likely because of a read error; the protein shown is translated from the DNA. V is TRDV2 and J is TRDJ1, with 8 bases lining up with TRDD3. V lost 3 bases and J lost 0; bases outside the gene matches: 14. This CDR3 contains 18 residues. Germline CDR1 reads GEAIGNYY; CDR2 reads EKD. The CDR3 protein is CACDALSGGGLYTDKLIF. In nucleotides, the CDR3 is TGTGCCTGTGACGCCTTATCTGGGGGAGGGCTATACACCGATAAACTCATCTTT.

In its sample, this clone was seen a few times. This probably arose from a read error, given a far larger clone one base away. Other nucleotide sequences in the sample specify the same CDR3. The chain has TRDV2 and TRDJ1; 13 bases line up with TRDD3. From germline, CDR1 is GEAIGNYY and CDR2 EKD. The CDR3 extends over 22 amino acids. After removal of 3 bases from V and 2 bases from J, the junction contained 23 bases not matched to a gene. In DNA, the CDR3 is TGTGCCTGTGACCCCGTGACTGGGGGATACGCGGGACGTTTCAAGTCGACCGATAAACTCATCTTT. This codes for CACDPVTGGYAGRFKSTDKLIF.

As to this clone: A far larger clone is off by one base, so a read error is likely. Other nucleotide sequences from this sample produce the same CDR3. The CDR3: CACDPLLVLGDGYTDKLIF. The CDR3 coding sequence is TGTGCCTGTGACCCCCTACTCGTACTGGGGGATGGATACACCGATAAACTCATCTTC. The chain joins TRDV2 to TRDJ1, with 10 positions matching TRDD3. Germline V CDR1 and CDR2: GEAIGNYY, EKD. The CDR3 spans 19 residues.

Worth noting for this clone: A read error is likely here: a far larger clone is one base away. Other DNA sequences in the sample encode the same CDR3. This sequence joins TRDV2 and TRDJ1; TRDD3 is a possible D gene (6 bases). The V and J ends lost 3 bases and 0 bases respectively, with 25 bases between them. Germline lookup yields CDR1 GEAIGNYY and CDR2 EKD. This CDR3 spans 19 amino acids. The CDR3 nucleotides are TGTGCCTGTGACCCCCTACTCGTACTGGGAGATGGATACACCGATAAACTCATCTTT. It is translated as CACDPLLVLGDGYTDKLIF.

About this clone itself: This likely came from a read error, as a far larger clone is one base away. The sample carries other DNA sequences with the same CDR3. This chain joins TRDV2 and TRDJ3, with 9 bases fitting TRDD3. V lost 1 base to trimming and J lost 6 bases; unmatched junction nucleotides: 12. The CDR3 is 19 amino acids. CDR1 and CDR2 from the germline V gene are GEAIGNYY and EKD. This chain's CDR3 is CACDTVTGGPNPDTRQMFF. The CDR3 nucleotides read TGTGCCTGTGACACTGTTACTGGGGGACCGAACCCGGACACCCGACAGATGTTTTTC.

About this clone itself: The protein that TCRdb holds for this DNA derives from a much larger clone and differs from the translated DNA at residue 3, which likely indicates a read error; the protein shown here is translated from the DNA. CDR3 coding DNA: TGTGCCTATGACGAAGTCTCCGTACTGGGGGTGACCGATAAACTCATCTTT. It codes for CAYDEVSVLGVTDKLIF. The chain is built from TRDV2 and TRDJ1; 8 bases align to TRDD3. The CDR3 runs to 17 residues. The germline gives CDR1 GEAIGNYY, CDR2 EKD.

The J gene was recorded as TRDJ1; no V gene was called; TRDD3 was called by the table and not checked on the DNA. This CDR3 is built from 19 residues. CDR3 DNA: TGTGCTTCATTGTGCCTTCCCCCACTGGGGGATGGGTGTCCCGATAAACTCATCTTT. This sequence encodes CASLCLPPLGDGCPDKLIF.

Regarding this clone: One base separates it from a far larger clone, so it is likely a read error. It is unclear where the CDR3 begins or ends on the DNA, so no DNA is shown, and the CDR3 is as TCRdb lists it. CDR3 amino acids: CSVLLCSKRRGDSYTDKLIF. V usage is TRAV29/DV5 and J usage is TRDJ1; TRDD3, as called in the table, went unchecked against the DNA. Germline V gene lookup returns CDR1 NSMFDY and CDR2 ISSIKDK. The CDR3 spans 20 residues, counting both ends.

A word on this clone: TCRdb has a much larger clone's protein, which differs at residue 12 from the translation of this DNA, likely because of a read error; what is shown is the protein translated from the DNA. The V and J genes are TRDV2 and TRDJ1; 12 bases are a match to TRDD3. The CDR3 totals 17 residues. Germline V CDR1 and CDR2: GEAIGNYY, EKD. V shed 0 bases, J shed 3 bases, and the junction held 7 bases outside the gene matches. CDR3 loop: CACDTEFAGGYADKLIF. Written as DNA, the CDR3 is TGTGCCTGTGACACCGAATTCGCTGGGGGATACGCCGATAAACTCATCTTT.

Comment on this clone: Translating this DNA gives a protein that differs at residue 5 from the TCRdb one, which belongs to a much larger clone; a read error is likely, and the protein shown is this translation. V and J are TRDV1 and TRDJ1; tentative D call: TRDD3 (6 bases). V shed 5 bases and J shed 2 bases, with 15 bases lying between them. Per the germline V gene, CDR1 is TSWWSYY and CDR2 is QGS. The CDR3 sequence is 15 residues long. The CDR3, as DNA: TGTGCTCTTGGGAAATATAGCGGGGATACCGATAAACTCATCTTT. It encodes CALGKYSGDTDKLIF.

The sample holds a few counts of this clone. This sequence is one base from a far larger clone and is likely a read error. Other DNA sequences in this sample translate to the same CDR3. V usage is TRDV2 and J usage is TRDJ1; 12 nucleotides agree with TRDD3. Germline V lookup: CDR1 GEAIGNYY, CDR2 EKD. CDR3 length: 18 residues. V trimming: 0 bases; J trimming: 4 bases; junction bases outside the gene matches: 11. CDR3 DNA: TGTGCCTGTGACACCGTCGTGGGCTGGGGGATACGGAGCGATAAACTCATCTTT. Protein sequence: CACDTVVGWGIRSDKLIF.

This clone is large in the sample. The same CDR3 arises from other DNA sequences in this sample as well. CDR3 in DNA: TGTGCCTGTGACAGCTGGGGGATAAGCGATAAACTCATCTTT. Amino acid sequence: CACDSWGISDKLIF. This chain links TRDV2 with TRDJ1; TRDD3 aligns across 10 bases. This CDR3 has 14 residues. Germline V gives CDR1 GEAIGNYY, CDR2 EKD. V trimming: 2 bases; J trimming: 4 bases; junction bases outside the gene matches: 3.

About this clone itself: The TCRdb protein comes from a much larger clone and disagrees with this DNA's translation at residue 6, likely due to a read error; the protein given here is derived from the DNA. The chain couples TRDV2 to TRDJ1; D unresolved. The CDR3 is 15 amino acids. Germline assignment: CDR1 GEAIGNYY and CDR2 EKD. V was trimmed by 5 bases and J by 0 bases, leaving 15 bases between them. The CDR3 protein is CACAWEILYTDKLIF. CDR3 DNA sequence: TGTGCCTGTGCGTGGGAGATTCTTTACACCGATAAACTCATCTTT.